This T cell receptor beta chain originates from a study of beta chain features in type 1 diabetes. Study as a whole: The examined sorted cells totaled under 120 million across samples. General study results and limits: At VDJ recombination sites, type 1 diabetes patients had fewer insertions and more deleted nucleotides.

Germline CDR1 reads LNHNV; CDR2 reads YYDKDF (reference sequence). This CDR3 comprises 15 residues. V gave up 1 base and J gave up 7 bases; unmatched junction bases: 6. Reverse transcribing all isolated RNA meant expressed TCRB transcripts were sequenced. TCRdb's table, derived via immunoSEQ multiplex PCR, lists solely in-frame clones and lacks some. The sample carries some 410,000 clones, over 9.5% recorded once. The collection from each donor was one heparinised blood draw averaging roughly 0.12 L. CD45RO/CCR7/CD25/CD127/CD95/CD27 separated CD4+ naive, central memory, regulatory and stem cell-like memory cells by sorting. About this clone: The antigen remains unidentified.

The sequence was obtained from a woman aged 18-29 years in good health. The chain is built from TRBV15 and TRBJ2-2; the match to TRBD1 covers 7 bases. The source material was naive CD4+ T cells from blood. The CDR3: CATSRGDRAYGELFF. The CDR3 DNA reads as TGTGCCACCAGCAGAGGCGACAGGGCCTACGGGGAGCTGTTTTTT.